This T cell receptor (beta chain) was profiled in a study of blood T cell repertoires in COVID-19. About the study: The cDNA or gDNA used as material had been derived from T cells, B-cell-depleted T cells, or PBMCs.

Trimming took off 3 bases at V and 9 bases at J, with 18 bases between the two ends. In germline, CDR1 is MDHEN, CDR2 SYDVKM. CDR3 size: 16 residues. In the study's own analysis: Cell counts per sample came from amplifying reference gene primers. Measured with immunoSEQ multiplex PCR; TCRdb has only the in-frame clones, and not every one. The V and J calls and the clone size are those of that table, but D and trimming were determined from the DNA. The table lists approximately 200,000 clones, approximately 80% of them singletons. The chain links TRBV28 to TRBJ1-6, with D maybe TRBD1 (6 bases). The origin of this receptor is an elderly woman with acute or convalescent COVID-19. Sequencing was done on a sample of peripheral blood. Here the CDR3 DNA reads TGTGCCAGCAGTTTTTCACAGGGCGGTGGGTTTTCACCCCTCCACTTT. Translation: CASSFSQGGGFSPLHF.